The 25 T cell receptor beta chains given below trace back to one sample, sequenced in a study of T and B cells in COVID-19 patients. Multiplex PCR with BIOMED2 TRB-A/B primer pools amplified TRB rearrangements. MiXCR was run by TCRdb on the multiplex PCR reads, yielding one entry per CDR3 protein. In the table there are fewer than 8,500 distinct CDR3 sequences, over 25% of which are singletons. Each TRB amplification used 250-500 ng of genomic DNA from blood. The sample consisted of blood. These receptors were collected from a human donor with active COVID-19.

A few counts support this clonotype. The chain has TRBV7-3 and TRBJ2-2; D is unresolved. V lost 4 bases to trimming and J lost 5 bases, with 8 bases between them. Germline V gene data show CDR1 as SGHTA and CDR2 as FQGTGA. This CDR3 has 13 amino acids. The CDR3: CASSSRWTGELFF. In DNA, the CDR3 is TGTGCCAGCAGCTCAAGATGGACCGGGGAGCTGTTTTTT.

The genes are TRBV7-9 and TRBJ2-7, with 9 bases matching TRBD1. This CDR3 spans 15 amino acids. Germline V CDR1 and CDR2: SEHNR, FQNEAQ (reference sequence). V lost 5 bases to trimming and J lost 6 bases; unmatched junction nucleotides: 11. The CDR3 DNA is TGTGCCAGCAGCCTTTGGGGACAGGGAATTGGCGAGCAGTACTTC. It codes for CASSLWGQGIGEQYF.

This clonotype was seen only a few times. No DNA is shown, since the ends of the CDR3 on it are uncertain; the CDR3 is the one TCRdb lists. V gene TRBV21-1 combines with J gene TRBJ2-7; the DNA was not used to check the table's D call, TRBD1. TRBV21-1 is recorded as a pseudogene. The length of the CDR3 is 24 amino acids, counting both ends. This chain's CDR3 is CASSSLRESAYPRRVGTGTYEQYF.

The chain is built from TRBV7-9 and TRBJ1-5; D unresolved. Trimming removed 1 base at V and 6 bases at J, with 13 bases between. Germline CDR1 reads SEHNR; CDR2 reads FQNEAQ (reference sequence). The CDR3 loop spans 15 amino acids. The CDR3 DNA follows: TGTGCCAGCAGCTTAGGAGCCTCACCCGGTCAGCCCCAGCATTTT. It translates to CASSLGASPGQPQHF.

This clonotype is large by share. The rearrangement links TRBV29-1 to TRBJ2-6; D not certain. Per the germline V gene, CDR1 is SQVTM and CDR2 is ANQGSEA. V shed 6 bases and J shed 4 bases, with 10 bases lying between them. This CDR3 is built from 13 residues. In nucleotides, the CDR3 is TGCAGCGTGGGTAGTGAGGGGGCCAACGTCCTGACTTTC. This sequence encodes CSVGSEGANVLTF. The full variable domain, completed using reference TRBV29-1 and TRBJ2-6, is SAVISQKPSRDICQRGTSLTIQCQVDSQVTMMFWYRQQPGQSLTLIATANQGSEATYESGFVIDKFPISRPNLTFSTLTVSNMSPEDSSIYLCSVGSEGANVLTFGAGSRLTVL.

Judged by abundance, this clonotype is medium-sized. V is TRBV27 and J is TRBJ2-3; D not certain. This CDR3 has 12 amino acids. Germline V gene sequence: CDR1 MNHEY, CDR2 SMNVEV (reference sequence). Deletions cut 5 bases from V and 4 bases from J, with 7 bases between. CDR3 region: CASSTPADTQYF. In nucleotides, the CDR3 is TGTGCCAGCAGTACCCCTGCAGATACGCAGTATTTT.

In DNA, the CDR3 is TGTGCCAGCAGCCATAGCTCGGGGAAGCAGTACTTC. Amino acids: CASSHSSGKQYF. This chain connects TRBV14 to TRBJ2-7, with D perhaps TRBD2 (5 bases). The CDR3 is 12 residues long. From germline, CDR1 is SGHDN and CDR2 FVKESK. V was pared by 3 bases and J by 8 bases, with 11 bases between.

At least ten counts were recorded for this clonotype. Here the CDR3 DNA reads TGTGCCAGCTCACCCCGAATTCCCCAGGGGAGAGGGGATTCACCCCTCCACTTT. Amino acid sequence: CASSPRIPQGRGDSPLHF. The chain is built from TRBV18 and TRBJ1-6, with D possibly matching TRBD1 (6 bases). V lost 3 bases, J lost 8 bases, and 23 bases lay in between. CDR1 and CDR2 (germline): KGHSH, LQKENI. The CDR3 covers 18 residues.

V and J are TRBV11-3 and TRBJ2-4, with 10 bases matching TRBD2. The CDR3 extends over 19 amino acids. CDR1 is SGHNT, CDR2 YENEEA, per germline. The V segment lost 2 bases and the J segment 1 base; nucleotides outside the gene matches: 11. Here the CDR3 DNA reads TGTGCCAGCAGCTTAAAGGGGGCCGGGACTAGCGTGGCCAAAAACATTCAGTACTTC. Translating gives CASSLKGAGTSVAKNIQYF.

This chain connects TRBV7-6 to TRBJ1-6, with D possibly TRBD1 on 6 matching bases. Trimming took 2 bases from V and 7 from J, leaving 9 bases between them. Germline CDR1 reads SGHVS; CDR2 reads FNYEAQ. The CDR3 totals 14 residues. CDR3 DNA sequence: TGTGCCAGCAGCTTATCTCAGGGGAATTCACCCCTCCACTTT. Its protein product is CASSLSQGNSPLHF.

This clonotype has only a few counts. The CDR3 spells CASSDSDTQYF. The CDR3 nucleotides are TGTGCCAGCAGCGACTCAGATACGCAGTATTTT. J is TRBJ2-3 and V is TRBV7-9; D is undetermined. Germline V CDR1 and CDR2: SEHNR, FQNEAQ (reference sequence). The length of the CDR3 is 11 residues. Trimming removed 5 bases from V and 4 bases from J, with 4 bases in between.

The V call is TRBV20-1, the J call TRBJ1-2; 11 bases fit TRBD1. The junction had 11 bases not matched to a gene; V was cut back by 6 bases and J by 8 bases. CDR1 is DFQATT and CDR2 is SNEGSKA in the germline V gene (reference sequence). The CDR3 sequence is 14 residues long. CDR3 DNA: TGCAGTGCCTTGGCGTGGACAGGGGGCGAAGGCTACACCTTC. As protein: CSALAWTGGEGYTF.

This rearrangement joins TRBV7-9 to TRBJ2-7; 7 bases agree with TRBD1. This CDR3 is 12 amino acids long. Germline V gives CDR1 SEHNR, CDR2 FQNEAQ (reference sequence). The V segment lost 5 bases and the J segment 7 bases; nucleotides outside the gene matches: 5. CDR3 nucleotide sequence: TGTGCCAGCAGCCGGGACAGCTGGGAGCAGTACTTC. Translation gives CASSRDSWEQYF.

This clonotype is labeled medium-sized (0.01 to 0.1%). The V call is TRBV13, the J call TRBJ2-2; weak D call: TRBD1 (5 bases). Germline V gene lookup returns CDR1 PRHDT and CDR2 FYEKMQ (reference sequence). The CDR3 totals 16 residues. The germline V and J ends were trimmed by 6 bases and 7 bases, with 21 bases remaining between them. The CDR3 DNA reads TGTGCCAGCAGTCTTGCCAAAGAAAGGGGATTCGGGGAGCTGTTTTTT. Its translation is CASSLAKERGFGELFF.

The chain is built from TRBV27 and TRBJ2-3; 11 bases line up with TRBD2. Unmatched junction bases numbered 3, after V lost 0 bases and J lost 1 base. The CDR3 covers 17 residues. The germline CDR1 and CDR2 sequences are MNHEY and SMNVEV (reference sequence). The CDR3 DNA sequence: TGTGCCAGCAGTTTATCGGGGACTAGCGGACGCACAGATACGCAGTATTTT. Translated: CASSLSGTSGRTDTQYF.

Relative to its sample, this clonotype is medium-sized (0.01 to 0.1%). The chain joins TRBV27 to TRBJ2-3, with TRBD2 matching 7 bases. The CDR3 contains 14 residues. V dropped 5 bases and J dropped 1; count of bases not matched to a gene: 3. The germline CDR1 and CDR2 sequences are MNHEY and SMNVEV (reference sequence). The CDR3 loop is CASSIAGRTDTQYF. The CDR3 DNA sequence: TGTGCCAGCAGTATAGCGGGTCGCACAGATACGCAGTATTTT.

By proportion, this clonotype is medium-sized. The chain uses TRBV7-6 and TRBJ2-5; possibly TRBD1 or TRBD2 for D (5 bases each). Trimming shortened V by 3 bases and J by 1 base, and 9 bases separated the two germline ends. Germline CDR1 is SGHVS and CDR2 is FNYEAQ. The CDR3 consists of 14 residues. This chain's CDR3 is CASSFHGTQETQYF. The CDR3 DNA reads as TGTGCCAGCAGCTTCCACGGGACCCAAGAGACCCAGTACTTC. The complete variable domain, with remaining parts taken from reference TRBV7-6 and TRBJ2-5, reads GAGVSQSPRYKVTKRGQDVALRCDPISGHVSLYWYRQALGQGPEFLTYFNYEAQQDKSGLPNDRFSAERPEGSISTLTIQRTEQRDSAMYRCASSFHGTQETQYFGPGTRLLVL.

Relative to its sample, this clonotype is medium-sized. The gene calls are TRBV18 and TRBJ2-6, with no clear D. Germline V gene lookup returns CDR1 KGHSH and CDR2 LQKENI. Trimming left V 3 bases short and J 4 bases short, with 7 bases between. This CDR3 is 14 amino acids long. In DNA, the CDR3 is TGTGCCAGCTCACCGATCCCCGGGGCCAACGTCCTGACTTTC. Translation: CASSPIPGANVLTF.

V usage is TRBV12-3 or TRBV12-4 and J usage is TRBJ2-1, with 9 bases that match TRBD2. The ends lost 6 bases at V and 3 bases at J; junction bases unmatched: 15. The CDR3 is 18 residues long. CDR3 sequence: CASSSFKMGLASYNEQFF. The CDR3 DNA sequence: TGTGCCAGCAGCAGTTTCAAAATGGGACTAGCTAGCTACAATGAGCAGTTCTTC.

This clonotype is medium-sized within its sample. The chain combines TRBV6-5 with TRBJ2-5; the D is unclear. Germline lookup yields CDR1 MNHEY and CDR2 SVGAGI. Trimming stripped 0 bases from V and 2 bases from J, with 7 bases between. CDR3 length: 14 amino acids. The CDR3 loop reads CASSYSGPQETQYF. The CDR3 nucleotides are TGTGCCAGCAGTTACTCTGGGCCACAAGAGACCCAGTACTTC.

The chain carries TRBV5-6 and TRBJ2-7, with D tentatively TRBD1 (6 bases). This CDR3 comprises 14 residues. The germline V gene has CDR1 SGHDT and CDR2 YYEEEE. Trimming took 0 bases from V and 3 from J, leaving 10 bases between them. The chain's CDR3 is CASSLEAGVYEQYF. The CDR3, as DNA: TGTGCCAGCAGCTTGGAGGCAGGGGTCTACGAGCAGTACTTC.

This sequence joins TRBV7-9 and TRBJ2-3; no clear D. Between the trimmed V and J ends, which lost 0 bases and 3 bases, there was a span of 16 bases. CDR3 length: 17 residues. Germline assignment: CDR1 SEHNR and CDR2 FQNEAQ (reference sequence). The CDR3: CASSLAGSSISTDTQYF. CDR3 bases: TGTGCCAGCAGCTTAGCGGGGTCGTCAATTTCTACAGATACGCAGTATTTT.

V usage is TRBV6-5 and J usage is TRBJ2-1; no firm D call. V was shortened by 4 bases and J by 0 bases, with 13 bases between the two germline ends. The CDR3 is 16 residues long. Per germline, CDR1 MNHEY and CDR2 SVGAGI. The CDR3 is CASSSPGSSSYNEQFF. The DNA of the CDR3 is TGTGCCAGCAGTTCTCCCGGGTCCAGCTCCTACAATGAGCAGTTCTTC.

This clonotype showed up just a few times. The chain employs TRBV5-1 and TRBJ2-2; 8 bases match TRBD1. The CDR3 totals 13 residues. J was trimmed by 7 bases and V by 4 bases; bases with no gene match: 3. Germline lookup yields CDR1 SGHRS and CDR2 YFSETQ. The CDR3 DNA sequence: TGCGCCAGCAGCCGACAGGGGAACGGGGAGCTGTTTTTT. It codes for CASSRQGNGELFF.

As to this clonotype: This clone may be a read error of a much larger clone one base away. The chain links TRBV27 to TRBJ1-4; 9 bases are shared with TRBD1. The length of the CDR3 is 17 residues. In germline, CDR1 is MNHEY, CDR2 SMNVEV (reference sequence). J lost 4 bases, V lost 5 bases, and 11 bases had no gene match. The CDR3 is CASSGNRGRGINEKLFF. The DNA for the CDR3 is TGTGCCAGCAGTGGGAACAGGGGGCGCGGAATTAATGAAAAACTGTTTTTT.